Listed here is a single TCR beta chain. Categorization into cohorts depended on clinical history that participants reported. Authors' processing steps: Reference gene primer amplification gave estimated nucleated cell counts. Libraries were prepared by immunoSEQ multiplex PCR; TCRdb keeps only in-frame clonotypes and omits some of them. V, J and clone size are those of that table, while D and trimming were read from the DNA. The sample holds 250,000 or so clones, approximately 88% seen once. The data originate from a study of blood T cell repertoires in COVID-19. Overall study: Italy, Spain and the United States were the sources of the convalescent and acute COVID-19 samples. PBMCs, B-cell-depleted T cells, or T cells were the source of the cDNA or gDNA that made up the material.

The CDR3 is 13 amino acids. Germline CDR1 is LGHDT and CDR2 is YNNKEL (reference sequence). The V end was cut by 0 bases, the J end by 4 bases, with 6 bases between. Material: PBMCs or T cells enriched from blood (not recorded which). V usage is TRBV3-1 (or the pseudogene TRBV3-2) and J usage is TRBJ1-2; the D is unclear. The sequence was collected from a middle-aged woman with acute COVID-19. The chain's CDR3 is CASSQEASYGYTF. The CDR3 region has the DNA TGTGCCAGCAGCCAAGAGGCTTCCTATGGCTACACCTTC.